This T cell receptor beta chain was observed in a study of T cell responses to AZD1222 COVID-19 vaccine. Trimming pared 4 bases from V and 1 base from J, leaving 1 base between. The length of the CDR3 is 11 residues. Regarding the study as a whole: Spike regions recognized by vaccine-associated CD4 TCRs spanned the protein, led by 160-218 and 743-854.

Libraries were prepared by immunoSEQ multiplex PCR; TCRdb keeps only in-frame clonotypes and omits some of them. The sample contains approximately 99,000 clones, roughly nine tenths of which appear only once. Concerning this clone itself: Its antigen is still unknown.

The sequencing used peripheral blood, collected on day 0 of AZD1222 vaccination. The chain carries TRBV12-3 or TRBV12-4 and TRBJ2-5, with no clear D. This clonotype was obtained from an adult in good health. The CDR3 loop reads CASSSQETQYF. CDR3 DNA sequence: TGTGCCAGCAGTTCCCAAGAGACCCAGTACTTC.